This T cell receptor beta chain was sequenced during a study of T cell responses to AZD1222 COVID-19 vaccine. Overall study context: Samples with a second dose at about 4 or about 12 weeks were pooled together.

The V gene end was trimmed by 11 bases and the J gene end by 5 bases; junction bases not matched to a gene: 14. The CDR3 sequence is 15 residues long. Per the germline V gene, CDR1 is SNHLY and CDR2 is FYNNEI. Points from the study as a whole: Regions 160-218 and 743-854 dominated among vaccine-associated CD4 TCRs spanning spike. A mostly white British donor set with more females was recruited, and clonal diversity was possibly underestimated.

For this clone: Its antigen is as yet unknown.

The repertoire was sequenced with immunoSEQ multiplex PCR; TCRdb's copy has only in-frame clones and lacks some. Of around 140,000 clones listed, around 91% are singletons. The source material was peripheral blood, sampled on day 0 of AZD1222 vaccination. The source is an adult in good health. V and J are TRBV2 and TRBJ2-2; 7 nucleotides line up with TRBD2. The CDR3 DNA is TGTGCCCTCGAGCTGGCGGGAGAGCGAACCGGGGAGCTGTTTTTT. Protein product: CALELAGERTGELFF.